What follows are 5 T cell receptor beta chains derived from one specimen sequenced in a study of T-cell memory formation after mild COVID-19 (dated by TCRdb to about 2021). Library method: 5' RACE. Sequencer: Illumina NovaSeq 6000. TCRdb handled the public reads itself, with Q25 trimming in fastp and clone calling in MiXCR, and kept productive beta chains. Rows with a matching CDR3 protein are joined into one entry that keeps the most common DNA and genes. Within this sample are roughly 600,000 distinct CDR3 sequences, with approximately 19% of them counted one time only. The ten biggest clones cover 12% of the sample. Sequenced sample: PBMCs or a T cell subset sorted from them (not recorded which). The receptors come from an adult woman who had mild COVID-19 (a few samples of this study predate the infection). The sample titles of this study are shuffled in the database, so cell type and time point are left out; the donor was told from shared clones.

The chain links TRBV12-3 or TRBV12-4 to TRBJ1-5; D gene unclear. V was trimmed by 4 bases and J by 9 bases, leaving 10 bases between them. This CDR3 has 12 residues. CDR3: CASSSFNRPQHF. The CDR3 DNA reads as TGTGCCAGCAGTTCCTTTAATAGGCCCCAGCATTTT.

This clonotype was counted a few times. The chain is built from TRBV2 and TRBJ2-7, with a weak D call TRBD2 (6 bases). This CDR3 is built from 12 residues. The V gene's germline CDR1 is SNHLY and CDR2 FYNNEI. With 5 bases removed from V and 9 bases from J, the gap between germline ends came to 14 bases. The CDR3 spells CASSRDSLSQYF. As DNA, the CDR3 is TGTGCCAGCAGTAGGGACTCCCTGTCGCAGTACTTC.

This chain connects TRBV14 to TRBJ1-2; 11 bases agree with TRBD1. The CDR3 length is 14 residues. Germline CDR1 is SGHDN and CDR2 is FVKESK. V lost 4 bases, J lost 7 bases, and 5 bases stayed unmatched. This chain's CDR3 is CASSRLGQGAGYTF. For the CDR3, the DNA is TGTGCCAGCAGCCGCCTCGGACAGGGGGCTGGCTACACCTTC.

The chain uses TRBV5-1 and TRBJ2-3, with TRBD1 as a possible D gene (6 bases). Trimming took 0 bases from V and 4 from J, leaving 12 bases between them. CDR1 is SGHRS and CDR2 is YFSETQ in the germline V gene. This CDR3 spans 15 amino acids. CDR3 sequence reads: CASSLATDRPDTQYF. In DNA form, the CDR3 reads TGCGCCAGCAGCTTGGCCACAGACAGGCCAGATACGCAGTATTTT.

This clonotype has just a few counts. V and J are TRBV7-2 and TRBJ2-3; D remains ambiguous. The V end was cut by 3 bases, the J end by 4 bases, with 17 bases between. CDR3 length: 16 amino acids. Germline-derived CDR1 and CDR2 are SGHTA and FQGNSA. DNA of the CDR3: TGTGCCAGCAGCTTGTCACCGGCCCCTGGGTCAGATACGCAGTATTTT. Translating it yields CASSLSPAPGSDTQYF.